This TCR beta chain was sequenced in a study of T cell repertoires in ileal Crohn's disease. The protocol was immunoSEQ multiplex PCR, while the TCRdb copy is restricted to in-frame clones and leaves out a portion. The repertoire holds around 14,000 clones, with 75% to 90% as singletons. Trimming stripped 6 bases from V and 5 bases from J, with 10 bases between. CDR1 and CDR2 from the germline V gene are MNHEY and SMNVEV (reference sequence). CDR3 size: 13 residues. Sample: ileal tissue. J is TRBJ1-4 and V is TRBV27; D gene uncertain. This TCR came from an adult with Crohn's disease. CDR3 coding DNA: TGTGCCAGCAGGAGGGCCGCAAATGAAAAACTGTTTTTT. Protein product: CASRRAANEKLFF.